A single sample is the source of the 21 T cell receptor beta chains below, sequenced in a study of blood T cell repertoires in COVID-19. Method: immunoSEQ multiplex PCR; TCRdb's copy keeps in-frame clones and lacks some. In the table there are some 320,000 clones, around nine tenths of which are singletons. The specimen was PBMCs or T cells enriched from blood (not recorded which). The receptors were sampled from a man in his sixties who had recovered from COVID-19.

V and J are TRBV6-5 and TRBJ2-7, with D tentatively TRBD1 (5 bases). Germline loops: CDR1 MNHEY, CDR2 SVGAGI. Trimming removed 4 bases at V and 1 base at J, with 8 bases between. This CDR3 spans 13 amino acids. The CDR3 region has the DNA TGTGCCAGCAGTTTCGGACAATCCTACGAGCAGTACTTC. Translation: CASSFGQSYEQYF.

The table lists this clone with a count of one. J is TRBJ2-1 and V is TRBV2, with 8 bases that match TRBD2. Germline CDR1 and CDR2: SNHLY and FYNNEI. There are 12 residues in the CDR3. Germline trimming cut 6 bases from V and 9 bases from J; bases unmatched to any gene: 4. CDR3 sequence (DNA): TGTGCCAGCAGGGGGACTAGTGCTGAGCAGTTCTTC. Translated: CASRGTSAEQFF. Based on the CDR3 plus reference TRBV2 and TRBJ2-1, the full variable domain is EPEVTQTPSHQVTQMGQEVILRCVPISNHLYFYWYRQILGQKVEFLVSFYNNEISEKSEIFDDQFSVERPDGSNFTLKIRSTKLEDSAMYFCASRGTSAEQFFGPGTRLTVL.

The gene calls are TRBV28 and TRBJ2-5; 8 bases are shared with TRBD2. V trimming: 5 bases; J trimming: 1 base; junction bases outside the gene matches: 12. Germline V lookup: CDR1 MDHEN, CDR2 SYDVKM. The CDR3 length is 17 residues. CDR3 DNA sequence: TGTGCCAGCAGTCTCCACTACGACGGGAGGGCCCAAGAGACCCAGTACTTC. Translating gives CASSLHYDGRAQETQYF.

The chain carries TRBV7-3 and TRBJ2-1; 8 positions agree with TRBD2. Per the germline V gene, CDR1 is SGHTA and CDR2 is FQGTGA. The CDR3 extends over 14 amino acids. V lost 3 bases and J lost 3; bases outside the gene matches: 1. CDR3 sequence: CASSFAGGYNEQFF. The CDR3 DNA follows: TGTGCCAGCAGCTTCGCGGGGGGCTACAATGAGCAGTTCTTC.

The J gene is TRBJ2-3, the V gene TRBV9, with D unresolved. Trimming pared 0 bases from V and 0 bases from J, leaving 11 bases between. The V gene's germline CDR1 is SGDLS and CDR2 YYNGEE. CDR3 size: 16 residues. The CDR3 nucleotides are TGTGCCAGCAGCGTAGATAACTACCCGAGCACAGATACGCAGTATTTT. It specifies CASSVDNYPSTDTQYF.

This rearrangement joins TRBV30 to TRBJ1-2; 10 positions match TRBD1. This CDR3 region has 13 residues. V gave up 2 bases and J gave up 8 bases; unmatched junction bases: 5. Germline V gene lookup returns CDR1 GTSNPN and CDR2 SVGIG (reference sequence). Here the CDR3 DNA reads TGTGCCTGGAGTCAGGACAGGGGGGACGGCTACACCTTC. It yields the protein CAWSQDRGDGYTF. The complete variable domain, with remaining parts taken from reference TRBV30 and TRBJ1-2, reads SQTIHQWPATLVQPVGSPLSLECTVEGTSNPNLYWYRQAAGRGLQLLFYSVGIGQISSEVPQNLSASRPQDRQFILSSKKLLLSDSGFYLCAWSQDRGDGYTFGSGTRLTVV.

The genes are TRBV21-1 and TRBJ1-1. TRBV21-1 is recorded as a pseudogene. The CDR3 covers 14 residues. The CDR3 sequence is CASHIARCLKEAFF. For the CDR3, the DNA is TGTGCCAGCCATATAGCGCGGTGTCTCAAGGAAGCTTTCTTT.

Of note for this clone: Additional DNA sequences in this sample encode the identical CDR3. The J gene is TRBJ2-1, the V gene TRBV4-1; 11 nucleotides match TRBD2. The CDR3 is made up of 15 amino acids. The V segment lost 3 bases and the J segment 3 bases; nucleotides outside the gene matches: 1. Germline V lookup: CDR1 MGHRA, CDR2 YSYEKL. CDR3 sequence (DNA): TGCGCCAGCAGCCAGGGGACTAGCGGCTACAATGAGCAGTTCTTC. This gives the protein CASSQGTSGYNEQFF.

This sequence joins TRBV12-3 or TRBV12-4 and TRBJ2-1, with TRBD2 identical over 8 bases. The CDR3 consists of 13 residues. The ends lost 6 bases at V and 7 bases at J; junction bases unmatched: 5. The CDR3 region is CASRQAGVNEQFF. CDR3 sequence (DNA): TGTGCCAGCAGACAAGCGGGAGTTAATGAGCAGTTCTTC.

This chain joins TRBV28 and TRBJ2-7; D is perhaps TRBD1 (6 bases). Germline loops: CDR1 MDHEN, CDR2 SYDVKM. The CDR3 sequence is 12 residues long. V gave up 3 bases and J gave up 7 bases, with 10 bases separating them. This CDR3 reads CASSLGAYEQYF. CDR3 nucleotides: TGTGCCAGCAGTTTGGGGGCTTATGAGCAGTACTTC. Full variable domain (outside the CDR3, taken from reference TRBV28 and TRBJ2-7): DVKVTQSSRYLVKRTGEKVFLECVQDMDHENMFWYRQDPGLGLRLIYFSYDVKMKEKGDIPEGYSVSREKKERFSLILESASTNQTSMYLCASSLGAYEQYFGPGTRLTVT.

The rearrangement uses TRBV24-1 and TRBJ1-2; possible D gene TRBD1, 5 bases. From germline, CDR1 is KGHDR and CDR2 SFDVKD. V lost 2 bases and J lost 6, with 15 bases in between. The CDR3 has 15 residues. The CDR3 region has the DNA TGTGCCACCAGTGATTCTCCGACAGAAATAAATGGCTACACCTTC. Residues: CATSDSPTEINGYTF.

V gene TRBV11-1 combines with J gene TRBJ1-6; no reliable D call. Germline assignment: CDR1 SGHAT and CDR2 FQDESV (reference sequence). V lost 2 bases and J 3 bases, leaving 5 bases between the germline ends. The CDR3 extends over 14 amino acids. The CDR3 here is CASSLQDYNSPLHF. The CDR3 DNA sequence: TGTGCCAGCAGCTTACAGGACTATAATTCACCCCTCCACTTT. The complete variable domain, with remaining parts taken from reference TRBV11-1 and TRBJ1-6, reads EAEVAQSPRYKITEKSQAVAFWCDPISGHATLYWYRQILGQGPELLVQFQDESVVDDSQLPKDRFSAERLKGVDSTLKIQPAELGDSAMYLCASSLQDYNSPLHFGNGTRLTVT.

The chain uses TRBV18 and TRBJ2-1, with D possibly matching TRBD1 (5 bases). V was trimmed by 1 base and J by 3 bases, leaving 10 bases between them. Per germline, CDR1 KGHSH and CDR2 LQKENI. This CDR3 is 15 amino acids long. DNA for the CDR3: TGTGCCAGCTCACCACTTAAGGACATCTACAATGAGCAGTTCTTC. It codes for CASSPLKDIYNEQFF.

CDR3 residues: CASSNGLPLHF. The CDR3 nucleotides read TGTGCCAGCAGTAACGGGTTACCCCTCCACTTT. J is TRBJ1-6 and V is TRBV6-5; D gene ambiguous. This CDR3 contains 11 residues. V dropped 5 bases and J dropped 12 bases, with 8 bases sitting between them. The germline gives CDR1 MNHEY, CDR2 SVGAGI.

The J gene is TRBJ2-7, the V gene TRBV4-1; TRBD2 agrees at 8 bases. The CDR3 length is 16 residues. V was pared by 1 base and J by 7 bases, with 12 bases of the junction left unmatched. Germline lookup yields CDR1 MGHRA and CDR2 YSYEKL. As DNA, the CDR3 is TGCGCCAGCAGCCAAGGCACTAGCGGCGCCTCGGGGGAGCAGTACTTC. It codes for CASSQGTSGASGEQYF.

V is TRBV27 and J is TRBJ2-1; 7 bases line up with TRBD2. The CDR3 runs to 16 residues. Trimming removed 3 bases from V and 3 bases from J; junction bases left unmatched: 8. Germline V gene sequence: CDR1 MNHEY, CDR2 SMNVEV (reference sequence). The CDR3 loop reads CASSLNPGTIYNEQFF. For the CDR3, the DNA is TGTGCCAGCAGTTTGAATCCCGGGACTATCTACAATGAGCAGTTCTTC.

V is TRBV12-3 or TRBV12-4 and J is TRBJ1-2; possible D gene TRBD1, 6 bases. The CDR3 extends over 13 amino acids. Trimming cost V 3 bases and J 5 bases, with 10 bases left between them. Here the CDR3 reads CASSLSGQYGYTF. The DNA of the CDR3 is TGTGCCAGCAGTTTGTCCGGACAGTATGGCTACACCTTC.

The chain combines TRBV7-8 with TRBJ2-2; 7 bases map to TRBD2. The CDR3 runs 21 residues. Unmatched junction bases numbered 17, after V lost 1 base and J lost 0 bases. Germline V gene lookup returns CDR1 SGHVS and CDR2 FQNEAQ. CDR3 nucleotide sequence: TGTGCCAGCAGCTTAGGTGTTCTGGGGAGGGGCACGAGGGCGAACACCGGGGAGCTGTTTTTT. Its protein is CASSLGVLGRGTRANTGELFF.

This rearrangement joins TRBV4-2 to TRBJ2-2; D perhaps matches TRBD2 (5 bases). Germline CDR1 reads LGHNA; CDR2 reads YNFKEQ. Trimming took off 2 bases at V and 8 bases at J, with 21 bases between the two ends. The CDR3 spans 17 residues. In DNA, the CDR3 is TGTGCCAGCAGCCAAAACACTAGGAATCGGTTATATGGGGAGCTGTTTTTT. Its protein is CASSQNTRNRLYGELFF.

J is TRBJ2-7 and V is TRBV10-3; 9 positions agree with TRBD2. The CDR3 is 14 residues long. The J segment lost 3 bases and the V segment lost 7 bases, leaving 7 bases of the junction unmatched. CDR1 is ENHRY and CDR2 is SYGVKD in the germline V gene. The CDR3 here is CAITRTSAGYEQYF. The CDR3 region has the DNA TGTGCCATCACCCGGACTAGCGCTGGCTACGAGCAGTACTTC.

The CDR3 reads CASSPGTSGINEQFF. The CDR3 DNA reads as TGTGCCAGCAGTCCCGGGACTAGCGGGATTAATGAGCAGTTCTTC. The chain carries TRBV7-3 and TRBJ2-1; 13 bases map to TRBD2. This CDR3 has 15 residues. J was trimmed by 7 bases and V by 6 bases; bases with no gene match: 6. CDR1 is SGHTA and CDR2 is FQGTGA in the germline V gene.